This TCR beta chain was found in a study of OX40 agonist ivuxolimab in advanced cancers. Across the study: Patients enrolled in dose escalation were diagnosed with hepatocellular carcinoma, melanoma, renal cell or head and neck cancer. Study-level findings and limits: Within 6 weeks, CD4+ and CD8+ blood T cells expanded clonally at 0.1 to 3.0 mg/kg. CD4+ T cells averaged fewer expanded clones than CD8+ T cells.

Any history of autoimmune disease or systemic immunosuppression disqualified patients. This clone was counted once. The antigen is unknown. Looked up from germline, CDR1 is GTSNPN and CDR2 is SVGIG (reference sequence). With V trimmed by 1 base and J by 10 bases, 5 bases remained unmatched. This CDR3 is 15 amino acids long. The repertoire was sequenced with immunoSEQ multiplex PCR; TCRdb's copy has only in-frame clones and lacks some. Here the sample spans 65,000 to 100,000 clones, about 90% being singletons. The V gene is TRBV30, the J gene TRBJ2-1; TRBD2 matches 15 bases. The material was CD4+ or CD8+ T cells sorted from blood, obtained in a trial of the OX40 agonist ivuxolimab. The sequence derives from an adult with an advanced solid tumor such as melanoma, head and neck, liver or kidney cancer. CDR3 residues: CAWSGTSGGAREQFF. CDR3 nucleotides: TGTGCCTGGAGTGGGACTAGCGGGGGGGCCAGGGAGCAGTTCTTC. The full variable domain, in which reference TRBV30 and TRBJ2-1 provide the parts outside the CDR3, is SQTIHQWPATLVQPVGSPLSLECTVEGTSNPNLYWYRQAAGRGLQLLFYSVGIGQISSEVPQNLSASRPQDRQFILSSKKLLLSDSGFYLCAWSGTSGGAREQFFGPGTRLTVL.